One sample yielded the 19 T cell receptor beta chains listed below, sequenced in a study of regulatory T cells in long-lasting Graves disease. Time point defined: newly diagnosed GD, antithyroid drugs for less than 3 months. Preparation of the TCR library used RNA extracted from PBMCs. Construction of the TCR beta libraries employed iRepertoire HTBI primers in conjunction with Arm-PCR of CDR3 regions. TCRdb called the multiplex PCR reads again in MiXCR, with one record for every CDR3 protein. The sample shows 620,000 or so distinct CDR3 sequences, about 15% of them seen only once. The data also belong to a second study, concerning T cells in Graves' hyperthyroidism and ophthalmopathy.

Sequenced here: peripheral blood mononuclear cells (PBMCs), sampled at new diagnosis, from a patient treated with antithyroid drugs. These receptors all stem from a woman aged 25 to 39 with Graves disease.

The chain combines TRBV28 with TRBJ2-7; no definite D call. CDR3 length: 15 amino acids. Per germline, CDR1 MDHEN and CDR2 SYDVKM. V was trimmed by 4 bases and J by 0 bases, leaving 13 bases between them. The CDR3 DNA reads TGTGCCAGCAGTTGGGGAAGAGGTAGCTCCTACGAGCAGTACTTC. Translating gives CASSWGRGSSYEQYF.

This clonotype was seen many times. The chain carries TRBV10-3 and TRBJ1-1, with D unresolved. This CDR3 is 15 amino acids long. The V and J ends lost 2 bases and 4 bases respectively, with 14 bases between them. Germline CDR1 reads ENHRY; CDR2 reads SYGVKD. This CDR3 is CAISERESSSTEAFF. CDR3 nucleotide sequence: TGTGCCATCAGTGAGAGGGAATCCTCCAGCACTGAAGCTTTCTTT.

This clonotype was counted many times. This chain connects TRBV7-2 to TRBJ2-7; D uncertain. CDR3 length equals 13 residues. Germline V CDR1 and CDR2: SGHTA, FQGNSA. The germline V and J ends were trimmed by 1 base and 3 bases, with 7 bases remaining between them. The CDR3 DNA reads as TGTGCCAGCAGCTTAGGTATATACTACGAGCAGTACTTC. Its protein is CASSLGIYYEQYF.

This chain connects TRBV18 to TRBJ2-1, with TRBD2 matching 12 bases. Germline V gene data show CDR1 as KGHSH and CDR2 as LQKENI. The CDR3 is 17 residues long. Trimming removed 8 bases from V and 2 bases from J; junction bases left unmatched: 10. CDR3 coding DNA: TGTGCCAGCAGCCAAGGGGCTAGCGGGAGGGCCTACAATGAGCAGTTCTTC. Protein: CASSQGASGRAYNEQFF.

This chain uses TRBV4-1 with TRBJ2-3; 9 bases map to TRBD1. Germline CDR1 and CDR2: MGHRA and YSYEKL. The CDR3 has 16 residues. Trimming cost V 3 bases and J 5 bases; bases outside gene matches: 9. The CDR3 coding sequence is TGCGCCAGCAGCCATATTATTACAGGGGGCCGAGATACGCAGTATTTT. This gives the protein CASSHIITGGRDTQYF.

This sequence joins TRBV6-2 or TRBV6-3 and TRBJ2-1; 12 bases align to TRBD2. The V segment lost 6 bases and the J segment 2 bases; nucleotides outside the gene matches: 20. This CDR3 spans 21 amino acids. Per germline, CDR1 MNHEY and CDR2 SVGEGT. The CDR3 reads CASRGTGVMLAGGRAYNEQFF. As DNA, the CDR3 is TGTGCCAGCAGAGGGACAGGGGTTATGCTAGCGGGAGGGCGAGCCTACAATGAGCAGTTCTTC.

In its sample, this clonotype was seen a few times. The junction does not match germline at one end; this may be a read error. This chain connects TRBV6-5 to TRBJ2-5; unclear D gene. This CDR3 has 17 amino acids. Germline V CDR1 and CDR2: MNHEY, SVGAGI. The CDR3 DNA is TGTGCCAGCAGTTACGATGCCGCGGTCAGTCGTGTTGAGACCCGGTACTTC. Translated: CASSYDAAVSRVETRYF.

This chain uses TRBV2 with TRBJ2-7; D is uncertain. The V gene's germline CDR1 is SNHLY and CDR2 FYNNEI. The CDR3 contains 14 residues. Trimming pared 4 bases from V and 3 bases from J, leaving 13 bases between. CDR3 bases: TGTGCCAGCAGTGGTAGAGCCCCGATCTACGAGCAGTACTTC. Translating it yields CASSGRAPIYEQYF.

This clonotype was found a few times. This may be a read error, as it is one base from a much larger clone. V gene TRBV7-3 combines with J gene TRBJ2-7, with 12 bases identical to TRBD2. CDR3 size: 13 residues. The germline CDR1 and CDR2 sequences are SGHTA and FQGTGA. V lost 5 bases to trimming and J lost 9 bases; unmatched junction nucleotides: 5. The CDR3 sequence is CASSTGTSGPQYF. The CDR3, as DNA: TGTGCCAGCAGCACTGGGACTAGCGGGCCGCAGTACTTC.

This clonotype was seen at least ten times. This sequence joins TRBV2 and TRBJ2-7, with TRBD1 matching over 7 bases. CDR3 length: 14 residues. From germline, CDR1 is SNHLY and CDR2 FYNNEI. V shed 6 bases and J 2 bases; nucleotides not matched to a gene: 7. CDR3 coding DNA: TGTGCCAGCAGGCTACCGGGACAGACCTACGAGCAGTACTTC. This gives the protein CASRLPGQTYEQYF.

In its sample, this clonotype was seen many times. The genes are TRBV30 and TRBJ1-2; no definite D call. Trimming cost V 4 bases and J 4 bases, with 16 bases left between them. CDR3 length: 14 amino acids. CDR1 is GTSNPN, CDR2 SVGIG, per germline (reference sequence). CDR3 residues: CAWMEGIHLYGYTF. CDR3 DNA: TGTGCCTGGATGGAGGGAATCCACCTCTATGGCTACACCTTC.

The table lists this clonotype with many counts. The chain is built from TRBV12-3 or TRBV12-4 and TRBJ2-1; possible D gene TRBD2, 6 bases. The CDR3 extends over 12 amino acids. Trimming cost V 8 bases and J 7 bases, with 12 bases left between them. CDR3 sequence: CASGRLRNEQFF. DNA of the CDR3: TGTGCCAGCGGGAGGTTAAGGAATGAGCAGTTCTTC.

The chain uses TRBV19 and TRBJ1-5; a weak D match, TRBD1 (6 bases). The CDR3 totals 16 residues. CDR1 is LNHDA, CDR2 SQIVND, per germline (reference sequence). The germline V and J ends were trimmed by 2 bases and 1 base, with 12 bases remaining between them. CDR3 in amino acids: CASSIRGARSNQPQHF. The CDR3 DNA sequence: TGTGCCAGTAGTATACGGGGGGCGAGAAGCAATCAGCCCCAGCATTTT.

This clonotype was detected many times. The rearrangement joins TRBV5-1 to TRBJ2-7; 11 bases fit TRBD2. J was trimmed by 7 bases and V by 4 bases; bases with no gene match: 16. The CDR3 totals 17 residues. Per the germline V gene, CDR1 is SGHRS and CDR2 is YFSETQ. As DNA, the CDR3 is TGCGCCAGCAGCCTTTCCCCCACTAGCGGGAGAGCGGAGGAGCAGTACTTC. Residues: CASSLSPTSGRAEEQYF. Variable domain in full (rest from reference TRBV5-1 and TRBJ2-7): KAGVTQTPRYLIKTRGQQVTLSCSPISGHRSVSWYQQTPGQGLQFLFEYFSETQRNKGNFPGRFSGRQFSNSRSEMNVSTLELGDSALYLCASSLSPTSGRAEEQYFGPGTRLTVT.

This clonotype has only a few counts. The chain couples TRBV2 to TRBJ2-6; the D gene is possibly TRBD2 (6 bases). CDR1 and CDR2 (germline): SNHLY, FYNNEI. The CDR3 has 16 amino acids. Deletions cut 2 bases from V and 4 bases from J, with 12 bases between. CDR3 region: CASSEQWEAGANVLTF. CDR3 sequence (DNA): TGTGCCAGCAGTGAACAATGGGAGGCCGGGGCCAACGTCCTGACTTTC.

The chain uses TRBV20-1 and TRBJ2-5; D is undetermined. V lost 2 bases to trimming and J lost 6 bases, with 7 bases between them. CDR1 is DFQATT and CDR2 is SNEGSKA in the germline V gene (reference sequence). CDR3 length: 11 amino acids. The CDR3 loop is CSARPSQTQYF. The CDR3 DNA sequence: TGCAGTGCTAGACCCAGTCAGACCCAGTACTTC.

This clonotype occurred many times. The chain employs TRBV10-3 and TRBJ2-1; 9 bases are a match to TRBD1. V shed 0 bases and J 6 bases; nucleotides not matched to a gene: 3. The CDR3 consists of 15 residues. Germline V CDR1 and CDR2: ENHRY, SYGVKD. This CDR3 reads CAISESGQGGNEQFF. The CDR3 DNA follows: TGTGCCATCAGTGAGTCGGGACAGGGCGGCAATGAGCAGTTCTTC.

This clonotype was found a few times. V gene TRBV29-1 combines with J gene TRBJ1-1; perhaps TRBD1 as D (6 bases). Germline CDR1 and CDR2: SQVTM and ANQGSEA. Trimming removed 3 bases from V and 1 base from J, with 12 bases in between. The CDR3 loop spans 14 amino acids. CDR3 residues: CSVDPDSPNTEAFF. CDR3 nucleotides: TGCAGCGTTGATCCGGACAGCCCGAACACTGAAGCTTTCTTT. The full variable domain, completed using reference TRBV29-1 and TRBJ1-1, is SAVISQKPSRDICQRGTSLTIQCQVDSQVTMMFWYRQQPGQSLTLIATANQGSEATYESGFVIDKFPISRPNLTFSTLTVSNMSPEDSSIYLCSVDPDSPNTEAFFGQGTRLTVV.

This clonotype was picked up a small number of times. The CDR3 loop reads CASSPSLVRRQYF. The CDR3 DNA sequence: TGTGCCAGCAGCCCTTCACTAGTTCGGCGGCAGTACTTC. This rearrangement joins TRBV14 to TRBJ2-7; TRBD2 might be the D (5 bases). Germline CDR1 is SGHDN and CDR2 is FVKESK. The length of the CDR3 is 13 residues. Trimming took 4 bases from V and 9 from J, leaving 16 bases between them.